This TCR beta chain was observed in a study of T-cell reconstitution after alpha-beta-depleted transplantation in children. Findings of the study overall: After transplant, high TCRbeta diversity at day 60 in some patients arose from surviving recipient T cells and thymic progenitors. T-cell counts and diversity were attributed mostly to newly produced T cells one year after transplant.

This clonotype was counted many times. Its target is not known. CDR3 length: 15 amino acids. CDR1 and CDR2 from the germline V gene are ENHRY and SYGVKD. Trimming shortened V by 5 bases and J by 1 base, and 12 bases separated the two germline ends. A library of TCRbeta sequences, prepared with unique molecular identifiers, was generated. TCRdb recomputed calls from the PCR reads with MiXCR, one row per CDR3 protein. Of hundreds of thousands of distinct CDR3 sequences listed, 11% are singletons. Sequencing was performed on PBMCs, taken before TCRalphabeta/CD19-depleted stem cell transplant. The rearrangement links TRBV10-3 to TRBJ2-1; D uncertain. This clonotype was sampled from a child under three years old with acute myeloid leukemia, due to receive a stem cell transplant. The chain's CDR3 is CAISFRSQSYNEQFF. CDR3 bases: TGTGCCATCAGTTTCCGGAGTCAGTCCTACAATGAGCAGTTCTTC.